The clone carrying this T cell receptor (beta chain) appeared once. In the study's own analysis: Amplification of reference gene primers provided the estimated nucleated cell counts. The protocol was immunoSEQ multiplex PCR, while the TCRdb copy is restricted to in-frame clones and leaves out a portion. V and J calls and clone size are copied from that table; D and trimming were computed from the DNA. Found here are roughly 200,000 clones, around 80% of them singletons; the top ten hold around 8.1%. The sample belongs to a study of blood T cell repertoires in COVID-19. Germline CDR1 is SNHLY and CDR2 is FYNNEI. The CDR3 totals 14 residues. V was cut by 5 bases and J by 3 bases, with 14 bases left in between.

The V call is TRBV2, the J call TRBJ2-7, with D possibly TRBD2 on 6 matching bases. The receptor comes from a man aged 35 to 55 with active or convalescent COVID-19. Material: peripheral blood. The CDR3 DNA sequence: TGTGCCAGCAGTTTGGAGGGTTTTAGCTACGAGCAGTACTTC. Amino acid sequence: CASSLEGFSYEQYF.